A selection of T cell receptor beta chains follows, all from one sample in a study of tumor-infiltrating lymphocytes in primary liver carcinoma. TCRdb redid the calling of the multiplex PCR reads with MiXCR, one entry per CDR3 protein. This table holds 150,000 to 200,000 distinct CDR3 sequences, roughly two thirds found once. Sequencing input: peripheral blood. The origin of the receptors is a woman aged 55-69 years with primary liver carcinoma and hepatitis B virus infection. Both conserved end residues are part of each CDR3. D genes are given only for firm matches. Expanded clones are given a class, and other clones once, few, many or no size at all.

>TRBV20-1|-|TRBD2|TRBJ2-1
CSAESASGRYTYNEQFF
TGCAGTGCCGAGTCCGCTAGCGGGAGGTACACCTACAATGAGCAGTTCTTC
>TRBV6-2/TRBV6-3|-|TRBD1|TRBJ1-1
CASSPWDRGLTEVFF
TGTGCCAGCAGTCCCTGGGACAGGGGGCTCACTGAAGTTTTCTTT
>TRBV7-8|-|-|TRBJ1-5
CVSSPAWVNNQPQHF
TGTGTCAGCAGCCCCGCGTGGGTGAACAATCAGCCCCAGCATTTT
>TRBV21-1|-|-|TRBJ1-1
CASSTNTVNTEAFF
TGTGCCAGCAGCACCAACACCGTGAACACTGAAGCTTTCTTT
>TRBV24-1|-|-|TRBJ2-5
CATSDRGRDYQDTQYF
TGTGCCACCAGTGATCGGGGCAGGGATTACCAAGATACCCAGTACTTC
>TRBV29-1|-|TRBD1|TRBJ2-4
CIIGPTGGSGNIQYF
TGCATCATTGGGCCAACAGGGGGCTCGGGGAACATTCAGTACTTC
>TRBV5-5|-|-|TRBJ2-7
CASSFTFRDTYEQYF
TGTGCCAGCAGCTTCACCTTCCGGGACACTTACGAGCAGTACTTC
>TRBV28|-|-|TRBJ2-3
CASSIVKRSTDTQYF
TGTGCCAGCAGTATAGTGAAACGTAGCACAGATACGCAGTATTTT
>TRBV11-2|-|TRBD2|TRBJ2-5
CASSLMRERGETQYF
TGTGCTAGCAGCTTAATGCGGGAGCGGGGGGAGACCCAGTACTTC
>TRBV6-5|many|-|TRBJ2-7
CASRYRAAGYEQYF
TGTGCCAGCAGGTACCGCGCGGCTGGCTACGAGCAGTACTTC
>TRBV5-1|-|TRBD1|TRBJ1-2
CASSPGDRGQDYRYTF
TGCGCCAGCAGCCCGGGAGACAGGGGGCAAGACTATCGCTACACCTTC
>TRBV11-3|-|TRBD1|TRBJ1-1
CDSTSGQVGDTEAFF
TGTGACAGCACCTCAGGACAGGTCGGGGACACTGAAGCTTTCTTT
>TRBV11-2|-|-|TRBJ2-5
CASSFWVKETQYF
TGTGCCAGCAGCTTTTGGGTCAAAGAGACCCAGTACTTC
>TRBV11-2|-|-|TRBJ2-5
CANSFGAGETQYF
TGTGCCAACAGCTTCGGGGCAGGAGAGACCCAGTACTTC
>TRBV11-2|once|-|TRBJ1-5
CASSILSGDQSQHF
TGTGCAAGCAGCATACTGTCGGGGGATCAGTCCCAGCATTTT
>TRBV4-1|many|-|TRBJ2-7
CASSLSGTYEQYF
TGCGCCAGCAGCTTGTCCGGGACCTACGAGCAGTACTTC
>TRBV28|many|TRBD1|TRBJ1-5
CASSPRRGQGSNQPQHF
TGTGCCAGCAGTCCCCGCCGCGGACAGGGCAGCAATCAGCCCCAGCATTTT
>TRBV5-6|-|-|TRBJ1-1
CASSLVGAGRNTEAFF
TGTGCCAGCAGCTTGGTGGGGGCAGGAAGGAACACTGAAGCTTTCTTT
>TRBV28|-|-|TRBJ1-2
CASSGTGTNYGYTF
TGTGCCAGCAGTGGAACAGGGACTAACTATGGCTACACCTTC
>TRBV6-2/TRBV6-3|many|-|TRBJ2-6
CASSYSLTLGGRSVLTF
TGTGCCAGCAGTTACTCGCTCACGCTGGGCGGACGTAGCGTCCTGACTTTC
>TRBV12-3/TRBV12-4|once|TRBD2|TRBJ2-3
CASRGLADTDTQYF
TGTGCCAGCAGAGGACTAGCGGACACAGATACGCAGTATTTT
>TRBV7-8|few|-|TRBJ1-2
CASSLLMGGRGIYGYTF
TGTGCCAGCAGCCTCCTCATGGGGGGCAGGGGCATCTATGGCTACACCTTC
>TRBV5-6|-|-|TRBJ2-7
CASSRYTGTSEQHF
TGTGCCAGCAGCCGATATACCGGGACATCCGAGCAGCACTTC
>TRBV5-1|-|TRBD2|TRBJ2-1
CASSSYPNGRSYNEQFF
TGCGCCAGTAGCTCCTATCCTAACGGGAGGTCATACAATGAGCAGTTCTTC
>TRBV28|-|-|TRBJ2-7
CASRANYEQYF
TGTGCCTCACGCGCGAACTACGAGCAGTACTTC
>TRBV29-1|-|-|TRBJ2-1
CSVAPRGTYKAQFF
TGCAGCGTTGCGCCCAGGGGAACCTACAAAGCGCAGTTCTTC
>TRBV6-5|-|-|TRBJ2-7
CASCYSTEGSYEQYF
TGTGCCAGCTGTTACTCGACGGAAGGCTCCTACGAGCAGTACTTC
>TRBV11-3|-|-|TRBJ2-7
CASSLDGGGKGTYEQYF
TGTGCCAGCAGCTTAGACGGAGGGGGTAAGGGGACCTACGAGCAGTACTTT
>TRBV30|-|-|TRBJ2-3
CAWSHPAGTDTQYF
TGTGCCTGGAGTCATCCCGCGGGCACAGATACGCAGTATTTT
>TRBV12-3/TRBV12-4|many|-|TRBJ1-1
CASSPGRRGLNTEAFF
TGTGCCAGCAGTCCAGGGCGACGGGGCTTGAACACTGAAGCTTTCTTT
>TRBV29-1|many|-|TRBJ1-1
CSVGRSEAFF
TGCAGCGTTGGCCGTAGTGAAGCTTTCTTT
>TRBV11-1|-|TRBD1|TRBJ2-7
CVSSFRTGKIYEQYF
TGTGTCAGCAGCTTCCGGACAGGGAAAATTTACGAACAGTACTTC
>TRBV11-2|-|-|TRBJ1-2
CASSVDRNYDYTF
TGTGCCAGCAGCGTAGACCGCAACTATGACTACACCTTC
>TRBV11-2|once|TRBD2|TRBJ2-7
CASSFGGTSYKQYF
TGTGCCAGCAGCTTTGGGGGGACTAGTTACAAGCAGTACTTC
>TRBV5-4|few|TRBD2|TRBJ2-3
CASSGPGLAGSRDTQYF
TGTGCCAGCAGCGGGCCGGGACTAGCGGGATCTAGAGATACGCAGTATTTT
>TRBV5-4|-|-|TRBJ2-7
CASSLEISYEPYF
TGTGCCAGCAGCTTAGAGATTTCCTACGAGCCGTACTTC
>TRBV11-2|-|-|TRBJ1-1
CAIADILPRNTEAFF
TGTGCCATCGCCGACATCCTCCCTCGGAACACTGAAGCTTTCTTT
>TRBV6-1|-|TRBD2|TRBJ2-3
CASTEIAGGRTDTQYF
TGTGCCAGCACTGAAATAGCGGGAGGGAGGACAGATACGCAGTATTTT
>TRBV10-3|few|TRBD1|TRBJ1-1
CAIRTGTANTEAFF
TGTGCCATCAGAACCGGGACAGCGAACACTGAAGCTTTCTTT
>TRBV28|-|-|TRBJ1-5
CASSRAGFYQPQHF
TGTGCCAGCAGCCGCGCAGGGTTCTATCAGCCCCAGCATTTT
>TRBV25-1|once|TRBD1|TRBJ2-7
CTSSEGTGSYEQYF
TGTACCAGCAGTGAAGGGACAGGCTCCTACGAGCAGTACTTC